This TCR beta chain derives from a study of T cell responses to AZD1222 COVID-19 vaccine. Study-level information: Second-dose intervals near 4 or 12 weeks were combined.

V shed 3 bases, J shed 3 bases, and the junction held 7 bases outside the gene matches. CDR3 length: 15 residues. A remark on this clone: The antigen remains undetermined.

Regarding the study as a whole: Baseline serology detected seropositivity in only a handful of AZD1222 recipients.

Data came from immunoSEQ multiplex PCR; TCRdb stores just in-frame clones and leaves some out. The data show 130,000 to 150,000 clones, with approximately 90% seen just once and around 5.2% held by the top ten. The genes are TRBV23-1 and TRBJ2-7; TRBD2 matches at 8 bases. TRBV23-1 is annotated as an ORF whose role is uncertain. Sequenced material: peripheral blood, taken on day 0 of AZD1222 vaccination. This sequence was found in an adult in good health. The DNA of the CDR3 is TGCGCCAGCAGTCACGGGGGGGCAGCGAACTACGAGCAGTACTTC. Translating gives CASSHGGAANYEQYF.